One sample yielded the 4 T cell receptor beta chains listed below, sequenced in a study of beta chain features in type 1 diabetes. Broader study findings: Shortening of TCRB CDR3s, moderate but significant, appeared in all four CD4+ subsets of Type 1 diabetes patients.

The sequenced template was cDNA made from the entire isolated RNA. The repertoire was sequenced with immunoSEQ multiplex PCR; TCRdb's copy has only in-frame clones and lacks some. Of roughly 350,000 clones in the sample, roughly 9.8% are singletons; the top ten hold 0.6%. These receptors' antigens are unknown. Sequenced input: central memory CD4+ T cells from blood. These receptors all stem from a man in his thirties or forties with type 1 diabetes.

The V call is TRBV19, the J call TRBJ1-1; 7 bases are a match to TRBD1. Germline V gives CDR1 LNHDA, CDR2 SQIVND (reference sequence). This CDR3 contains 15 residues. J lost 0 bases, V lost 3 bases, and 4 bases had no gene match. CDR3 residues: CASSMNGQVNTEAFF. The CDR3 DNA is TGTGCCAGTAGTATGAACGGACAGGTGAACACTGAAGCTTTCTTT. Using reference TRBV19 and TRBJ1-1 for the parts outside the CDR3, the full variable domain is DGGITQSPKYLFRKEGQNVTLSCEQNLNHDAMYWYRQDPGQGLRLIYYSQIVNDFQKGDIAEGYSVSREKKESFPLTVTSAQKNPTAFYLCASSMNGQVNTEAFFGQGTRLTVV.

This clone was observed many times. The V and J genes are TRBV7-2 and TRBJ2-1; 7 positions match TRBD2. The CDR3 covers 14 residues. Germline CDR1 and CDR2: SGHTA and FQGNSA. V lost 1 base to trimming and J lost 5 bases; unmatched junction nucleotides: 2. The CDR3 here is CASSLGLADNEQFF. For the CDR3, the DNA is TGTGCCAGCAGCTTAGGCCTAGCGGACAATGAGCAGTTCTTC.

The chain is built from TRBV18 and TRBJ2-3; 10 bases align to TRBD1. The CDR3 is made up of 17 amino acids. V gave up 1 base and J gave up 3 bases; unmatched junction bases: 7. Germline V gene data show CDR1 as KGHSH and CDR2 as LQKENI. In DNA form, the CDR3 reads TGTGCCAGCTCACCACGCCGACAGGGGGCGGTAACAGATACGCAGTATTTT. Protein sequence: CASSPRRQGAVTDTQYF.

The chain has TRBV11-3 and TRBJ2-3; 7 bases match TRBD2. The CDR3 contains 17 residues. In germline, CDR1 is SGHNT, CDR2 YENEEA. Trimming at V came to 3 bases and at J to 10 bases, leaving 19 bases not matched to a gene. This chain's CDR3 is CASSFGLGGSAPRPQYF. CDR3 sequence (DNA): TGTGCCAGCAGCTTTGGGTTAGGCGGGAGCGCCCCGAGGCCGCAGTATTTT.